The present entry profiles one T cell receptor beta chain with its context. In the study's own analysis: From reference gene primer amplification, estimates of nucleated cell counts were derived. Sequencing was performed with immunoSEQ multiplex PCR; in TCRdb, only in-frame clones are kept and a portion is missing. V, J and clone size reflect that table, while D and trimming were determined from the DNA. The sample yields 200,000 to 300,000 clones, 65% to 85% seen once. This specimen belongs to a study of blood T cell repertoires in COVID-19. For the study at large: From T cells, B-cell-depleted T cells, or PBMCs came the material, which was cDNA or gDNA.

This CDR3 region has 13 residues. V lost 4 bases and J 6 bases, leaving 13 bases between the germline ends. Germline V gives CDR1 KGHSH, CDR2 LQKENI. J is TRBJ2-7 and V is TRBV18; D might be TRBD1 (6 bases). The sequenced material came from peripheral blood. The source of this sequence is a woman between 35 and 50 years old who had recovered from COVID-19. For the CDR3, the DNA is TGTGCCAGCTCACGGGACACGGAAGGCGAGCAGTACTTC. Residues: CASSRDTEGEQYF.